The rows below give T cell receptor beta chains drawn from one sample of a study of immune evolution from preneoplasia to lung adenocarcinoma. Some clones are missing from TCRdb's copy, which holds only in-frame ones; the method was immunoSEQ multiplex PCR. The sample contains nearly 5,000 clones, around 82% of which appear only once. Sequenced material: FFPE minimally invasive lung adenocarcinoma tissue. These receptor sequences come from a person aged 65 to 85 with lung adenocarcinoma. CDR3s include the opening cysteine and the closing phenylalanine or tryptophan. D genes are given only for firm matches. Rows give clone size only sometimes, using once, few, many, or a class for an expanded clone.

v_gene,d_gene,abundance,j_gene,CDR3aa,CDR3nt
TRBV18,-,few,TRBJ1-1,CASSMQGNTEAFF,TGTGCCAGCTCAATGCAGGGGAACACTGAAGCTTTCTTT
TRBV10-3,TRBD1,-,TRBJ1-2,CAISGDRVYGYTF,TGTGCCATCAGTGGGGACAGGGTCTATGGCTACACCTTC
TRBV27,-,-,TRBJ1-1,CASNLSGGSITEAFF,TGTGCCAGCAATCTTTCCGGGGGGTCCATAACTGAAGCTTTCTTT
TRBV7-2,-,once,TRBJ1-1,CASSSGVNTEAFF,TGTGCCAGCAGCTCGGGGGTGAACACTGAAGCTTTCTTT
TRBV10-3,-,-,TRBJ2-2,CAIRPGIDDTGELFF,TGTGCCATCAGGCCCGGGATCGATGACACCGGGGAGCTGTTTTTT
TRBV11-3,-,large,TRBJ2-1,CASSSDGGSHEQFF,TGTGCCAGCAGCTCGGATGGAGGATCGCATGAGCAGTTCTTC
TRBV13,-,-,TRBJ1-1,CASSFRQGRGDTEAFF,TGTGCCAGCAGCTTTCGCCAGGGGCGAGGGGACACTGAAGCTTTCTTT
TRBV2,-,-,TRBJ2-1,CASSEGYNEQFF,TGTGCCAGCAGTGAGGGGTACAATGAGCAGTTCTTC
TRBV18,-,-,TRBJ2-5,CASSLQGFQETQYF,TGTGCCAGCTCACTTCAGGGGTTTCAAGAGACCCAGTACTTC
TRBV2,TRBD2,once,TRBJ2-2,CASSLWTSGRVSGELFF,TGTGCCAGCAGCCTGTGGACTAGCGGGAGAGTCTCCGGGGAGCTGTTTTTT
TRBV11-2,TRBD2,-,TRBJ2-7,CASSMLAGGRGEQYF,TGTGCCAGCAGCATGCTAGCGGGAGGGCGAGGCGAGCAGTACTTC
TRBV13,-,-,TRBJ1-2,CASSSIGTVYGYTF,TGTGCCAGCAGCTCCATCGGGACTGTCTATGGCTACACCTTC
TRBV11-3,TRBD1,few,TRBJ2-7,CASSHRTGGNEQYF,TGTGCCAGCAGCCACCGGACAGGGGGAAACGAGCAGTACTTC
TRBV5-4,-,-,TRBJ2-2,CASSLVRGGNTGELFF,TGTGCCAGCAGCTTGGTTAGGGGGGGGAACACCGGGGAGCTGTTTTTT
TRBV19,TRBD1,-,TRBJ1-2,CASSISGTGRGYTF,TGTGCCAGTAGTATCTCCGGGACAGGGAGAGGCTACACCTTC
TRBV2,-,-,TRBJ2-2,CASSESPRNTGELFF,TGTGCCAGCAGTGAATCCCCCAGGAACACCGGGGAGCTGTTTTTT
TRBV5-1,TRBD2,-,TRBJ2-2,CASNSGSITGELFF,TGCGCCAGCAATAGCGGGAGTATAACCGGGGAGCTGTTTTTT
TRBV9,-,few,TRBJ1-4,CASSVGGLLNEKLFF,TGTGCCAGCAGCGTAGGTGGACTGCTGAATGAAAAACTGTTTTTT
TRBV5-1,TRBD1,-,TRBJ2-3,CASSTGQDTDTQYF,TGCGCCAGCAGCACCGGACAGGACACAGATACGCAGTATTTT
TRBV5-4,-,few,TRBJ2-7,CASSLVDDGSQYF,TGTGCCAGCAGCTTGGTAGACGACGGCTCGCAGTACTTC
TRBV18,-,-,TRBJ1-3,CASSPPMSRGTGNTIYF,TGTGCCAGCTCACCCCCGATGTCGAGAGGGACTGGAAACACCATATATTTT
TRBV2,TRBD1,-,TRBJ1-1,CASTWTGNYNTEAFF,TGTGCCAGCACCTGGACAGGGAATTATAACACTGAAGCTTTCTTT
TRBV6-5,-,-,TRBJ1-5,CASSYNSGAGQPQHF,TGTGCCAGCAGTTACAACTCAGGCGCAGGGCAGCCCCAGCATTTT
TRBV5-4,-,-,TRBJ1-5,CASSPDPNQPQHF,TGTGCCAGCAGCCCCGACCCGAATCAGCCCCAGCATTTT
TRBV4-2,TRBD2,-,TRBJ2-7,CASTQGLAGYEQYF,TGTGCCAGCACCCAGGGACTAGCGGGGTACGAGCAGTACTTC
TRBV27,-,-,TRBJ1-5,CASRVTGNQPQHF,TGTGCCAGCAGGGTAACAGGGAACCAGCCCCAGCATTTT
TRBV30,TRBD1,-,TRBJ2-3,CAWSQGQVGDTQYF,TGTGCCTGGAGTCAGGGACAGGTAGGAGATACGCAGTATTTT
TRBV7-2,TRBD2,-,TRBJ2-5,CASSLLAGGTQYF,TGTGCCAGCAGCCTACTAGCGGGAGGAACCCAGTACTTC
TRBV5-8,-,-,TRBJ1-5,CASSTRAKNQPQHF,TGTGCCAGCAGCACCCGGGCCAAGAATCAGCCCCAGCATTTT
TRBV11-3,-,-,TRBJ1-2,CASSLEGRRANYGYTF,TGTGCCAGCAGCTTAGAAGGAAGAAGAGCTAACTATGGCTACACCTTC
TRBV5-4,TRBD2,-,TRBJ2-2,CASSPSGGANTGELFF,TGTGCCAGCAGCCCGTCGGGAGGGGCGAACACCGGGGAGCTGTTTTTT
TRBV12-5,-,-,TRBJ2-7,CASGLGQGTEQYF,TGTGCTAGTGGTTTGGGGCAGGGGACCGAGCAGTACTTC
TRBV29-1,TRBD1,-,TRBJ2-7,CSVDGQGADEQYF,TGCAGCGTTGATGGTCAGGGGGCGGACGAGCAGTACTTC
TRBV7-9,-,-,TRBJ2-1,CASSSGQGSGEVDEQFF,TGTGCCAGCAGCTCCGGACAGGGAAGCGGGGAGGTTGATGAGCAGTTCTTC
TRBV11-2,-,-,TRBJ2-7,CASSTVEGVSYEQYF,TGTGCCAGCAGCACAGTAGAGGGGGTCTCCTACGAGCAGTACTTC
TRBV20-1,-,-,TRBJ2-5,CSPRLQETQYF,TGCAGTCCGCGACTCCAAGAGACCCAGTACTTC
TRBV5-1,-,-,TRBJ1-5,CASSLGEVAGGQPQHF,TGCGCCAGCAGCTTGGGGGAGGTTGCGGGAGGACAGCCCCAGCATTTT
TRBV29-1,TRBD1,-,TRBJ1-2,CSVEEDRVDGYTF,TGCAGCGTTGAAGAGGACAGGGTAGATGGCTACACCTTC
TRBV4-1,-,once,TRBJ1-4,CASSRLGSNEKLFF,TGCGCCAGCAGCAGATTGGGATCTAATGAAAAACTGTTTTTT
TRBV29-1,-,once,TRBJ2-1,CSVEKYNEQFF,TGCAGCGTCGAAAAATACAATGAGCAGTTCTTC
TRBV6-1,-,-,TRBJ2-3,CASSGAYHTDTQYF,TGTGCCAGCTCAGGGGCCTATCACACAGATACGCAGTATTTT
TRBV19,TRBD1,-,TRBJ2-7,CASSIEGQGIREQYF,TGTGCCAGTAGTATAGAGGGACAGGGAATTCGCGAGCAGTACTTC
TRBV7-2,-,-,TRBJ1-3,CASSPEGWGNTIYF,TGTGCCAGCAGCCCCGAGGGGTGGGGAAACACCATATATTTT
TRBV4-1,TRBD1,few,TRBJ1-1,CASSPQITGGENTEAFF,TGCGCCAGCAGCCCGCAGATAACAGGGGGGGAGAACACTGAAGCTTTCTTT
TRBV7-2,-,-,TRBJ1-2,CASSPISGGYTF,TGTGCCAGCAGCCCTATCTCGGGCGGCTACACCTTC